One sample yielded the 25 T cell receptor beta chains listed below, sequenced in a study of lymphopenia after photon versus proton radiotherapy. Sequenced by immunoSEQ multiplex PCR; TCRdb stores in-frame clones only, minus some. The sample has 65,000 or so clones, approximately 86% seen once. Specimen: peripheral blood, collected from a patient treated with proton-based radiotherapy. Receptors were obtained from a man older than 75 with esophageal cancer.

The chain recombines TRBV5-1 with TRBJ1-4, with 7 bases fitting TRBD1. The CDR3 covers 14 residues. V was clipped by 4 bases and J by 6 bases; unmatched bases: 6. CDR1 is SGHRS, CDR2 YFSETQ, per germline. CDR3 loop: CASSVSTGYEKLFF. CDR3 DNA: TGCGCCAGCAGCGTGTCGACAGGGTATGAAAAACTGTTTTTT.

This clone was picked up one time. The J gene is TRBJ2-7, the V gene TRBV27; the D is unclear. The CDR3 has 13 amino acids. The germline V and J ends were trimmed by 2 bases and 2 bases, with 7 bases remaining between them. Germline lookup yields CDR1 MNHEY and CDR2 SMNVEV (reference sequence). The CDR3 bases are TGTGCCAGCAGTTTAACCGGAGCCTACGAGCAGTACTTC. Translating gives CASSLTGAYEQYF.

The chain joins TRBV19 to TRBJ2-7; 7 nucleotides agree with TRBD2. The germline gives CDR1 LNHDA, CDR2 SQIVND (reference sequence). This CDR3 is built from 14 residues. J was trimmed by 4 bases and V by 4 bases; bases with no gene match: 7. CDR3 nucleotide sequence: TGTGCCAGTAGTACCTGGGACTACAAATACGAGCAGTACTTC. Encoded protein: CASSTWDYKYEQYF.

In this sample, this clone turned up once. This chain uses TRBV19 with TRBJ2-7; D uncertain. V gave up 3 bases and J gave up 3 bases, with 6 bases separating them. The CDR3 covers 12 residues. CDR1 and CDR2 from the germline V gene are LNHDA and SQIVND (reference sequence). This chain's CDR3 is CASSIGGYEQYF. The CDR3 coding sequence is TGTGCCAGTAGTATCGGTGGCTACGAGCAGTACTTC.

The J gene is TRBJ1-6, the V gene TRBV19; D unclear. Germline values: CDR1 LNHDA, CDR2 SQIVND (reference sequence). CDR3 length: 15 residues. The V end was cut by 5 bases, the J end by 3 bases, with 11 bases between. The CDR3 region has the DNA TGTGCCAGTAGTTCGACACCCTACTATAATTCACCCCTCCACTTT. This sequence encodes CASSSTPYYNSPLHF.

V usage is TRBV29-1 and J usage is TRBJ1-1; no clear D gene. The CDR3 has 12 amino acids. The germline V and J ends were trimmed by 1 base and 7 bases, with 10 bases remaining between them. Germline V lookup: CDR1 SQVTM, CDR2 ANQGSEA. This CDR3 reads CSVEGFGLEAFF. In DNA form, the CDR3 reads TGCAGCGTTGAAGGATTCGGGCTTGAAGCTTTCTTT. The whole variable domain, remainder taken from reference TRBV29-1 and TRBJ1-1, is SAVISQKPSRDICQRGTSLTIQCQVDSQVTMMFWYRQQPGQSLTLIATANQGSEATYESGFVIDKFPISRPNLTFSTLTVSNMSPEDSSIYLCSVEGFGLEAFFGQGTRLTVV.

This clone was counted once. This chain uses TRBV6-6 with TRBJ2-5, with D perhaps matching TRBD1 (6 bases). Trimming stripped 2 bases from V and 5 bases from J, with 18 bases between. This CDR3 is built from 16 residues. Germline V lookup: CDR1 MNHNY, CDR2 SVGAGI (reference sequence). In DNA form, the CDR3 reads TGTGCCAGCAGTTACCCTACAGGGCCCGCAGGGGAGACCCAGTACTTC. Its translation: CASSYPTGPAGETQYF.

The chain carries TRBV7-8 and TRBJ2-1; the D call may be TRBD1 or TRBD2 (5 bases each). There are 15 residues in the CDR3. Germline CDR1 is SGHVS and CDR2 is FQNEAQ. Trimming removed 5 bases at V and 7 bases at J, with 18 bases between. CDR3 in DNA: TGTGCCAGCAGCAGAGGCCGGGACCCCCCTAATGAGCAGTTCTTC. Protein sequence: CASSRGRDPPNEQFF.

The chain links TRBV11-3 to TRBJ1-1; TRBD1 matches 7 bases. With 0 bases clipped from V and 6 bases from J, the junction kept 13 bases outside the gene matches. CDR1 and CDR2 from the germline V gene are SGHNT and YENEEA. The CDR3 covers 17 residues. DNA for the CDR3: TGTGCCAGCAGCTTAGATCAGGGGGATCGAACAGGACCTGAAGCTTTCTTT. Protein: CASSLDQGDRTGPEAFF.

The chain recombines TRBV4-2 with TRBJ1-2, with a weak D call TRBD1 (5 bases). The CDR3 extends over 14 amino acids. The germline CDR1 and CDR2 sequences are LGHNA and YNFKEQ. The V end was cut by 4 bases, the J end by 10 bases, with 19 bases between. In DNA, the CDR3 is TGTGCCAGCAGCCCCTTCGGGGACGGGCGGGACTACACCTTC. The encoded protein is CASSPFGDGRDYTF.

J is TRBJ2-5 and V is TRBV2, with 9 bases lining up with TRBD2. V lost 7 bases to trimming and J lost 4 bases; unmatched junction nucleotides: 10. Germline V gives CDR1 SNHLY, CDR2 FYNNEI. This CDR3 is 15 amino acids long. CDR3 amino acids: CASTLSAGGLETQYF. The CDR3, as DNA: TGTGCCAGCACGTTAAGTGCGGGAGGGCTAGAGACCCAGTACTTC.

The CDR3 nucleotides are TGTGCCAGCAGCCCGATCGGGGGGGCGAAATACGAGCAGTACTTC. It translates to CASSPIGGAKYEQYF. This sequence joins TRBV7-2 and TRBJ2-7, with 8 bases identical to TRBD2. The CDR3 length is 15 residues. From germline, CDR1 is SGHTA and CDR2 FQGNSA. V lost 5 bases and J lost 4; bases outside the gene matches: 10.

The chain has TRBV5-4 and TRBJ1-5; no firm D call. The CDR3 is 16 residues long. V was clipped by 0 bases and J by 1 base, with 11 bases between them. Germline CDR1 reads SGHNT; CDR2 reads YYREEE (reference sequence). The CDR3 protein is CASSLVPDKSNQPQHF. Written as DNA, the CDR3 is TGTGCCAGCAGCTTGGTCCCAGACAAAAGCAATCAGCCCCAGCATTTT.

The rearrangement uses TRBV19 and TRBJ1-5, with D uncertain. Trimming left V 3 bases short and J 6 bases short, with 12 bases between. CDR3 length: 14 residues. Germline lookup yields CDR1 LNHDA and CDR2 SQIVND (reference sequence). The CDR3 sequence: CASSILGGLQPQHF. The CDR3 coding sequence is TGTGCCAGTAGTATTCTGGGAGGGCTTCAGCCCCAGCATTTT.

This clone was picked up one time. The chain uses TRBV11-3 and TRBJ2-5; possibly TRBD2 for D (6 bases). Between the trimmed V and J ends, which lost 3 bases and 5 bases, there was a span of 16 bases. The CDR3 has 15 residues. Germline CDR1 reads SGHNT; CDR2 reads YENEEA. The CDR3 loop reads CASSFGGTSRETQYF. The CDR3 DNA follows: TGTGCCAGCAGCTTTGGCGGGACCAGTAGGGAGACCCAGTACTTC. The full variable domain, in which reference TRBV11-3 and TRBJ2-5 provide the parts outside the CDR3, is EAGVVQSPRYKIIEKKQPVAFWCNPISGHNTLYWYLQNLGQGPELLIRYENEEAVDDSQLPKDRFSAERLKGVDSTLKIQPAELGDSAVYLCASSFGGTSRETQYFGPGTRLLVL.

The chain joins TRBV19 to TRBJ1-6; D gene unclear. The CDR3 totals 12 residues. V was trimmed by 4 bases and J by 8 bases, leaving 6 bases between them. CDR1 LNHDA and CDR2 SQIVND come from the germline V gene (reference sequence). CDR3 sequence: CASSNLDSPLHF. CDR3 DNA: TGTGCCAGTAGTAATTTGGATTCACCCCTCCACTTT.

V gene TRBV6-6 combines with J gene TRBJ2-5; TRBD2 agrees at 8 bases. The J call may be in error: the DNA end matches TRBJ2-7 better. CDR1 and CDR2 from the germline V gene are MNHNY and SVGAGI (reference sequence). The length of the CDR3 is 15 residues. This CDR3 reads CASREETSGDYEQYF. CDR3 nucleotide sequence: TGTGCCAGCAGGGAGGAAACTAGCGGTGATTACGAGCAGTACTTC.

The CDR3 coding sequence is TGTGCCAGCAGTCAGGACGCTAACAATGAGCAGTTCTTC. It specifies CASSQDANNEQFF. The chain couples TRBV7-9 to TRBJ2-1, with D unclear. Deletions cut 6 bases from V and 5 bases from J, with 11 bases between. This CDR3 has 13 residues. Germline loops: CDR1 SEHNR, CDR2 FQNEAQ (reference sequence).

The chain uses TRBV19 and TRBJ2-4; D tentatively fits TRBD1 or TRBD2 (5 bases each). The V end was cut by 7 bases, the J end by 7 bases, with 14 bases between. This CDR3 contains 13 residues. Germline V lookup: CDR1 LNHDA, CDR2 SQIVND (reference sequence). Written as DNA, the CDR3 is TGTGCCAGTACGATGGGGCCGGGGAACATTCAGTACTTC. As protein: CASTMGPGNIQYF.

This rearrangement joins TRBV7-9 to TRBJ1-2; D ambiguous. CDR1 SEHNR and CDR2 FQNEAQ come from the germline V gene (reference sequence). V was shortened by 4 bases and J by 2 bases, with 8 bases between the two germline ends. The CDR3 totals 13 residues. CDR3 DNA sequence: TGTGCCAGCAGCTACGGCGGGAACTATGGCTACACCTTC. It codes for CASSYGGNYGYTF.

This chain joins TRBV7-2 and TRBJ2-5; weak D call: TRBD1 (6 bases). The germline V gene has CDR1 SGHTA and CDR2 FQGNSA. The CDR3 consists of 13 residues. The V end lost 8 bases, the J end lost 4 bases, and 14 bases lay between the germline ends. In DNA form, the CDR3 reads TGTGCCAGCTCGGGACAAAGGGGAGAGACCCAGTACTTC. Amino acid sequence: CASSGQRGETQYF.

The V gene is TRBV5-1, the J gene TRBJ1-5; 8 nucleotides align to TRBD1. V lost 3 bases, J lost 7 bases, and 3 bases stayed unmatched. CDR1 and CDR2 (germline): SGHRS, YFSETQ. The CDR3 length is 13 residues. The CDR3 nucleotides read TGCGCCAGCAGCTGGACAGGGCCCCAGCCCCAGCATTTT. It is translated as CASSWTGPQPQHF.

The chain links TRBV30 to TRBJ2-5, with no clear D. Germline CDR1 reads GTSNPN; CDR2 reads SVGIG (reference sequence). V was cut by 5 bases and J by 0 bases, with 13 bases left in between. CDR3 length: 14 amino acids. Here the CDR3 reads CAWEDIRHQETQYF. The CDR3 DNA reads TGTGCCTGGGAAGACATAAGACACCAAGAGACCCAGTACTTC.

The chain employs TRBV7-9 and TRBJ2-3; perhaps TRBD2 as D (6 bases). The V and J ends lost 1 base and 0 bases respectively, with 14 bases between them. The CDR3 length is 17 residues. Germline lookup yields CDR1 SEHNR and CDR2 FQNEAQ (reference sequence). The CDR3 is CASSLDWLASSTDTQYF. CDR3 DNA sequence: TGTGCCAGCAGCTTAGACTGGCTAGCGTCGAGCACAGATACGCAGTATTTT.

The gene calls are TRBV5-4 and TRBJ2-7; possible D gene TRBD2, 5 bases. The CDR3 extends over 15 amino acids. Trimming pared 5 bases from V and 1 base from J, leaving 16 bases between. Germline CDR1 SGHNT, CDR2 YYREEE (reference sequence). For the CDR3, the DNA is TGTGCCAGCAGAGGGAGTCTTTTGCAGTCCTACGAGCAGTACTTC. Protein sequence: CASRGSLLQSYEQYF.